The 30 T cell receptor beta chains below were found in one sample sequenced in a study of PD-L1 blockade in urothelial cancer (dated by TCRdb to the late 2010s). Libraries came from the immunoSEQ multiplex PCR assay. Sourced from immuneACCESS, this table was stored by TCRdb with only in-frame sequences that have V and J called. A share of the clones is absent; for the studies checked, an unresolved V gene accounts for under half, and the remainder has no known explanation. Counted in this sample were around 48,000 clones; about 86% of them appeared once. The ten most abundant clones make up 8.5% to 12% of the sample. The label giving this sample's time point can be read as: peripheral blood 6 weeks after treatment start. The sequencing here drew on PBMCs, taken around atezolizumab (anti-PD-L1) treatment. The receptor source for this set is a man between 60 and 75 years old with urothelial cancer.

The rearrangement links TRBV7-8 to TRBJ2-3, with TRBD2 as a possible D gene (5 bases). The germline gives CDR1 SGHVS, CDR2 FQNEAQ. The CDR3 is made up of 15 amino acids. The V end was cut by 6 bases, the J end by 2 bases, with 15 bases between. The CDR3 region is CASSPLLGLTDTQYF. DNA of the CDR3: TGTGCCAGCAGTCCCCTCCTAGGACTCACAGATACGCAGTATTTT.

A few counts support this clone. The J gene is TRBJ1-2, the V gene TRBV29-1, with 7 nucleotides matching TRBD1. Germline-derived CDR1 and CDR2 are SQVTM and ANQGSEA. This CDR3 comprises 12 residues. With V trimmed by 6 bases and J by 7 bases, 8 bases remained unmatched. The CDR3 protein is CSVARTGIGYTF. CDR3 nucleotides: TGCAGCGTCGCGCGGACAGGAATTGGCTACACCTTC.

The J gene is TRBJ1-4, the V gene TRBV30; perhaps TRBD1 as D (6 bases). The CDR3 runs to 15 residues. Germline lookup yields CDR1 GTSNPN and CDR2 SVGIG (reference sequence). Trimming shortened V by 2 bases and J by 5 bases, and 15 bases separated the two germline ends. CDR3: CAWSYFGTSNEKLFF. Here the CDR3 DNA reads TGTGCCTGGAGTTACTTCGGGACATCAAATGAAAAACTGTTTTTT.

This clone was observed a single time. This chain connects TRBV7-8 to TRBJ2-1, with 11 bases that match TRBD1. V trimming: 5 bases; J trimming: 8 bases; junction bases outside the gene matches: 8. Per germline, CDR1 SGHVS and CDR2 FQNEAQ. This CDR3 has 15 residues. The CDR3 here is CASSDRDRGLDEQFF. CDR3 coding DNA: TGTGCCAGCAGCGACCGGGACAGGGGGTTGGATGAGCAGTTCTTC.

The V gene is TRBV30, the J gene TRBJ2-5; 15 nucleotides align to TRBD2. Germline V gives CDR1 GTSNPN, CDR2 SVGIG (reference sequence). Trimming removed 2 bases from V and 4 bases from J; junction bases left unmatched: 2. The length of the CDR3 is 15 residues. CDR3 protein: CAWSWGLAGGETQYF. Here the CDR3 DNA reads TGTGCCTGGAGTTGGGGACTAGCGGGAGGAGAGACCCAGTACTTC.

The rearrangement links TRBV7-9 to TRBJ2-2; D is unclear. This CDR3 has 15 amino acids. The V end lost 1 base, the J end lost 5 bases, and 11 bases lay between the germline ends. The germline gives CDR1 SEHNR, CDR2 FQNEAQ (reference sequence). The CDR3 DNA follows: TGTGCCAGCAGCTTAGTTGGGTTCAGGACCGGGGAGCTGTTTTTT. The encoded protein is CASSLVGFRTGELFF. The whole variable domain, remainder taken from reference TRBV7-9 and TRBJ2-2, is DTGVSQNPRHKITKRGQNVTFRCDPISEHNRLYWYRQTLGQGPEFLTYFQNEAQLEKSRLLSDRFSAERPKGSFSTLEIQRTEQGDSAMYLCASSLVGFRTGELFFGEGSRLTVL.

This sequence joins TRBV7-9 and TRBJ2-7; tentative D call: TRBD2 (5 bases). Trimming left V 2 bases short and J 2 bases short, with 13 bases between. Germline loops: CDR1 SEHNR, CDR2 FQNEAQ (reference sequence). The CDR3 spans 15 residues. The CDR3 sequence: CASSLFLSGTYEQYF. The CDR3 DNA reads as TGTGCCAGCAGCTTATTTTTAAGCGGAACCTACGAGCAGTACTTC.

CDR3 region: CASRREAGYTGELFF. CDR3 in DNA: TGTGCCAGCAGGCGGGAGGCGGGGTACACCGGGGAGCTGTTTTTT. The rearrangement uses TRBV7-9 and TRBJ2-2, with TRBD2 identical over 8 bases. CDR1 SEHNR and CDR2 FQNEAQ come from the germline V gene (reference sequence). The CDR3 is 15 residues long. V shed 6 bases and J 3 bases; nucleotides not matched to a gene: 6.

The chain carries TRBV13 and TRBJ2-5; D is uncertain. V shed 6 bases and J shed 5 bases, with 7 bases lying between them. The CDR3 length is 11 residues. The V gene's germline CDR1 is PRHDT and CDR2 FYEKMQ (reference sequence). The CDR3 coding sequence is TGTGCCAGCAGTTACGGGGAGACCCAGTACTTC. Protein sequence: CASSYGETQYF. The entire variable domain, with the rest obtained from reference TRBV13 and TRBJ2-5, is as follows: AAGVIQSPRHLIKEKRETATLKCYPIPRHDTVYWYQQGPGQDPQFLISFYEKMQSDKGSIPDRFSAQQFSDYHSELNMSSLELGDSALYFCASSYGETQYFGPGTRLLVL.

The CDR3 here is CASSSGLAGIIQETQYF. CDR3 nucleotides: TGTGCCAGCAGTTCAGGACTAGCGGGGATAATCCAAGAGACCCAGTACTTC. The chain carries TRBV7-2 and TRBJ2-5; 12 bases are a match to TRBD2. Germline lookup yields CDR1 SGHTA and CDR2 FQGNSA. CDR3 length equals 17 residues. Trimming cost V 6 bases and J 1 base; bases outside gene matches: 9.

J is TRBJ2-5 and V is TRBV10-2, with D unresolved. The length of the CDR3 is 12 residues. Germline V lookup: CDR1 WSHSY, CDR2 SAAADI. V was cut by 4 bases and J by 5 bases, with 8 bases left in between. CDR3 nucleotide sequence: TGCGCCAGCAGTGCCGGTACGGAGACCCAGTACTTC. It encodes CASSAGTETQYF.

J is TRBJ1-1 and V is TRBV4-3; the D is unclear. Germline-derived CDR1 and CDR2 are LGHNA and YSLEER. There are 16 residues in the CDR3. Trimming took 0 bases from V and 0 from J, leaving 11 bases between them. The CDR3 sequence is CASSQDFGEVNTEAFF. CDR3 DNA: TGCGCCAGCAGCCAAGATTTTGGGGAGGTGAACACTGAAGCTTTCTTT.

This clone has a handful of counts. The CDR3 region has the DNA TGTGCCAGCAGCCCCTCGTGGGCGTCGGCAGGGGGATATCAGCCCCAGCATTTT. Protein product: CASSPSWASAGGYQPQHF. The chain has TRBV5-5 and TRBJ1-5, with 7 positions matching TRBD1. The CDR3 runs 18 residues. From germline, CDR1 is SGHKS and CDR2 YYEKEE (reference sequence). V lost 4 bases to trimming and J lost 5 bases; unmatched junction nucleotides: 18.

This clone was observed a handful of times. V usage is TRBV6-6 and J usage is TRBJ1-2, with TRBD1 matching 9 bases. The CDR3 covers 13 residues. V was clipped by 4 bases and J by 8 bases; unmatched bases: 5. Germline V CDR1 and CDR2: MNHNY, SVGAGI (reference sequence). The CDR3 DNA sequence: TGTGCCAGCAGTTTGACAGGGGGGGGAGGCTACACCTTC. Its translation is CASSLTGGGGYTF.

This clone is a singleton in its sample. The chain links TRBV15 to TRBJ1-2; 8 nucleotides match TRBD1. The CDR3 spans 15 residues. J gave up 8 bases and V 1 base, and 9 bases lay outside the gene matches. Looked up from germline, CDR1 is LNHNV and CDR2 is YYDKDF (reference sequence). The DNA of the CDR3 is TGTGCCACCAGCAGAGTCCCGGACAGGGCACGAGGCTACACCTTC. Encoded protein: CATSRVPDRARGYTF.

The V and J genes are TRBV7-2 and TRBJ2-5, with TRBD1 matching over 8 bases. The germline CDR1 and CDR2 sequences are SGHTA and FQGNSA. V shed 5 bases and J 5 bases; nucleotides not matched to a gene: 7. CDR3 length equals 14 residues. The CDR3: CASSADRGPETQYF. In DNA, the CDR3 is TGTGCCAGCAGCGCAGACAGGGGTCCGGAGACCCAGTACTTC.

The chain employs TRBV7-9 and TRBJ1-2; D is perhaps TRBD1 (5 bases). The CDR3 length is 13 residues. Germline-derived CDR1 and CDR2 are SEHNR and FQNEAQ (reference sequence). The V end lost 5 bases, the J end lost 1 base, and 8 bases lay between the germline ends. The CDR3 sequence: CASSLGHNYGYTF. Written as DNA, the CDR3 is TGTGCCAGCAGCCTTGGACATAACTATGGCTACACCTTC.

This chain uses TRBV11-2 with TRBJ2-3; 9 bases align to TRBD2. Losses at the gene ends were 2 bases for V and 6 bases for J; bases not matched to a gene: 12. CDR3 size: 17 residues. Germline assignment: CDR1 SGHAT and CDR2 FQNNGV. CDR3 protein: CASSLRPRGGLADTQYF. The DNA for the CDR3 is TGTGCCAGCAGCTTAAGGCCGCGGGGGGGGCTGGCTGATACGCAGTATTTT.

The rearrangement joins TRBV7-9 to TRBJ1-1; the D gene is possibly TRBD1 (6 bases). From germline, CDR1 is SEHNR and CDR2 FQNEAQ (reference sequence). The CDR3 has 17 amino acids. Trimming cost V 1 base and J 0 bases, with 15 bases left between them. DNA of the CDR3: TGTGCCAGCAGCTTAGAAAGGGGGACGTCCCTGAACACTGAAGCTTTCTTT. Residues: CASSLERGTSLNTEAFF.

The CDR3 DNA is TGTGCCAGGCTCGGGACAGGGGGCCATCAGCCCCAGCATTTT. It specifies CARLGTGGHQPQHF. The chain combines TRBV21-1 with TRBJ1-5; the D call in the table, TRBD1, was not verified against the DNA. TRBV21-1 counts as a pseudogene. The CDR3 contains 14 residues.

This chain joins TRBV6-1 and TRBJ2-2; TRBD2 might be the D (5 bases). Germline loops: CDR1 MNHNS, CDR2 SASEGT. V lost 1 base and J 6 bases, leaving 18 bases between the germline ends. This CDR3 has 17 residues. Here the CDR3 DNA reads TGTGCCAGCAGTGAAGTGAGGGTTTTGGGTGAGTCCGGGGAGCTGTTTTTT. It translates to CASSEVRVLGESGELFF.

The chain uses TRBV28 and TRBJ2-7, with no clear D. The CDR3 sequence is 14 residues long. V lost 4 bases and J lost 4, with 14 bases in between. The germline CDR1 and CDR2 sequences are MDHEN and SYDVKM. In DNA, the CDR3 is TGTGCCAGCAGTTCCCCCTCGGCGGCATACGAGCAGTACTTC. Translated: CASSSPSAAYEQYF.

This chain connects TRBV27 to TRBJ1-6; D perhaps matches TRBD1 (6 bases). This CDR3 is 17 amino acids long. Trimming removed 4 bases at V and 0 bases at J, with 13 bases between. Germline V gene data show CDR1 as MNHEY and CDR2 as SMNVEV (reference sequence). The CDR3 loop is CASSSYQGNSYNSPLHF. In DNA, the CDR3 is TGTGCCAGCAGTTCCTATCAGGGGAACTCCTATAATTCACCCCTCCACTTT.

This clone was counted a few times. This chain joins TRBV4-2 and TRBJ1-1; no definite D call. Trimming stripped 5 bases from V and 4 bases from J, with 5 bases between. Germline CDR1 and CDR2: LGHNA and YNFKEQ. CDR3 size: 11 residues. In DNA form, the CDR3 reads TGTGCCAGCAGCTCGGGCACTGAAGCTTTCTTT. This codes for CASSSGTEAFF.

This chain links TRBV15 with TRBJ1-4, with D tentatively TRBD1 (5 bases). CDR1 and CDR2 (germline): LNHNV, YYDKDF (reference sequence). The CDR3 is made up of 15 amino acids. Trimming took off 0 bases at V and 10 bases at J, with 15 bases between the two ends. Here the CDR3 reads CATSRDGTGGVKLFF. CDR3 sequence (DNA): TGTGCCACCAGCAGAGACGGGACGGGAGGCGTAAAACTGTTTTTT. The full variable domain, with the rest looked up from reference TRBV15 and TRBJ1-4, is DAMVIQNPRYQVTQFGKPVTLSCSQTLNHNVMYWYQQKSSQAPKLLFHYYDKDFNNEADTPDNFQSRRPNTSFCFLDIRSPGLGDTAMYLCATSRDGTGGVKLFFGSGTQLSVL.

V and J are TRBV4-3 and TRBJ2-2; D not certain. This CDR3 spans 15 amino acids. Between the trimmed V and J ends, which lost 2 bases and 0 bases, there was a span of 7 bases. CDR1 LGHNA and CDR2 YSLEER come from the germline V gene. CDR3 region: CASSQTFANTGELFF. The CDR3 region has the DNA TGCGCCAGCAGCCAAACATTTGCGAACACCGGGGAGCTGTTTTTT.

The chain recombines TRBV28 with TRBJ1-4, with no clear D. The V gene's germline CDR1 is MDHEN and CDR2 SYDVKM. Trimming shortened V by 1 base and J by 2 bases, and 8 bases separated the two germline ends. CDR3 length: 15 amino acids. CDR3 DNA: TGTGCCAGCAGTTTATATGGTAGCACTAATGAAAAACTGTTTTTT. Encoded protein: CASSLYGSTNEKLFF.

This chain uses TRBV19 with TRBJ1-5, with 7 bases aligning to TRBD1. The V segment lost 4 bases and the J segment 3 bases; nucleotides outside the gene matches: 3. Germline V CDR1 and CDR2: LNHDA, SQIVND (reference sequence). This CDR3 comprises 14 residues. The CDR3 nucleotides are TGTGCCAGTAGTAGTGGACAGGTCAATCAGCCCCAGCATTTT. Residues: CASSSGQVNQPQHF.

The CDR3 reads CASSLARRQETQYF. CDR3 bases: TGTGCCAGCAGCTTGGCCCGGCGGCAAGAGACCCAGTACTTC. The chain recombines TRBV5-4 with TRBJ2-5; no definite D call. Per the germline V gene, CDR1 is SGHNT and CDR2 is YYREEE (reference sequence). Trimming took off 0 bases at V and 2 bases at J, with 8 bases between the two ends. This CDR3 is built from 14 residues. Combining the CDR3 with reference TRBV5-4 and TRBJ2-5 gives the whole variable domain ETGVTQSPTHLIKTRGQQVTLRCSSQSGHNTVSWYQQALGQGPQFIFQYYREEENGRGNFPPRFSGLQFPNYSSELNVNALELDDSALYLCASSLARRQETQYFGPGTRLLVL.

V and J are TRBV4-2 and TRBJ2-1, with a possible D match to TRBD2 (7 bases). Germline V gene data show CDR1 as LGHNA and CDR2 as YNFKEQ. The CDR3 extends over 14 amino acids. The V and J ends lost 5 bases and 7 bases respectively, with 15 bases between them. The CDR3 loop reads CASSTKGGGNEQFF. The CDR3 coding sequence is TGTGCCAGCAGCACGAAGGGGGGGGGAAATGAGCAGTTCTTC.